This TCR beta chain was recovered during a study of blood T cell repertoires in COVID-19. V lost 8 bases and J lost 0, with 16 bases in between. Germline lookup yields CDR1 MGHDK and CDR2 SYGVNS. The CDR3 length is 15 residues. Profiled with immunoSEQ multiplex PCR; TCRdb holds only in-frame clones, not every one. The sample holds under 450,000 clones, approximately 90% seen once. The origin of this receptor is a woman in her 50s with COVID-19, enrolled during active disease. Sequencing used peripheral blood. The V call is TRBV25-1, the J call TRBJ1-1, with no clear D. The CDR3 is CASVGSPRLNTEAFF. The DNA for the CDR3 is TGTGCCAGCGTCGGGTCCCCGCGGTTGAACACTGAAGCTTTCTTT.